Sequencing of this TCR beta chain was carried out in a study of T cell changes during pregnancy in multiple sclerosis. Only in-frame clones appear in the TCRdb table, and some are missing; sequencing was by immunoSEQ multiplex PCR. The sample includes approximately 40,000 clones, 90% to 97% of them seen just once. The CDR3 runs 19 residues. Trimming removed 5 bases from V and 5 bases from J, with 29 bases in between. The sequence came from a female donor with multiple sclerosis, enrolled in a pregnancy study. The J gene is TRBJ1-5, the V gene TRBV5-7, with D possibly being TRBD1 (6 bases). TRBV5-7 is marked as an open reading frame, function uncertain. The sequenced sample was peripheral blood, obtained in the second trimester of pregnancy. In DNA, the CDR3 is TGTGCCAGCAGTTCTGGGACCAACAATAAGGACAGATTCTATCAGCCCCAGCATTTT. This codes for CASSSGTNNKDRFYQPQHF.